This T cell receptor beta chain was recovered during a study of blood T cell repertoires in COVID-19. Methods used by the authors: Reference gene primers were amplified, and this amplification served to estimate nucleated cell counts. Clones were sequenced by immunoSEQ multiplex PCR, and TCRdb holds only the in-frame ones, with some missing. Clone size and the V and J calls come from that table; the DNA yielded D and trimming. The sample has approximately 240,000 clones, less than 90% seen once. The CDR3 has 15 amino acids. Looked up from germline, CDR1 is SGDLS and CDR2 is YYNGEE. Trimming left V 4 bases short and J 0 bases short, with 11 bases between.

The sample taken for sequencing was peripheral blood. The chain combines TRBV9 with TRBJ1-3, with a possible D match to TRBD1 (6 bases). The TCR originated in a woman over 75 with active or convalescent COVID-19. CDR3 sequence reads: CASSSGQSSGNTIYF. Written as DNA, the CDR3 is TGTGCCAGCAGCTCCGGACAGAGCTCTGGAAACACCATATATTTT.